The 31 T cell receptor beta chains presented below share a single source sample, sequenced in a study of cytomegalovirus exposure and HLA in healthy donors. PCR employed 60 Vbeta and 13 Jbeta primers. Sequencing used immunoSEQ multiplex PCR; TCRdb keeps in-frame clones, though not all of them. The data show 110,000 to 150,000 clones, 75% to 85% seen once. The specimen was PBMCs. These receptors were collected from a man aged 40-55 years in good health and CMV-seronegative.

The table lists this clone with a few counts. The chain employs TRBV6-5 and TRBJ2-5; 7 positions agree with TRBD1. This CDR3 has 14 amino acids. V shed 0 bases, J shed 5 bases, and the junction held 3 bases outside the gene matches. Germline loops: CDR1 MNHEY, CDR2 SVGAGI. The CDR3 sequence: CASSYSGGVETQYF. For the CDR3, the DNA is TGTGCCAGCAGTTACTCAGGGGGCGTGGAGACCCAGTACTTC.

This clone came up once. The chain carries TRBV4-1 and TRBJ1-2; a possible D gene is TRBD1 (5 bases). Trimming stripped 0 bases from V and 8 bases from J, with 22 bases between. CDR1 MGHRA and CDR2 YSYEKL come from the germline V gene. The CDR3 spans 17 residues. The CDR3 nucleotides read TGCGCCAGCAGCCAAGATGGGGGGGGGTCTGGGCCGCTCGGCTACACCTTC. Amino acids: CASSQDGGGSGPLGYTF.

This clone was seen more than once but under ten times. V and J are TRBV4-3 and TRBJ1-1; 7 bases match TRBD1. The V and J ends lost 1 base and 1 base, in that order; junction bases with no gene match: 3. The V gene's germline CDR1 is LGHNA and CDR2 YSLEER. The CDR3 totals 15 residues. The CDR3 nucleotides are TGCGCCAGCAGCCAAGGAGGGGGCAGGAACACTGAAGCTTTCTTT. The encoded protein is CASSQGGGRNTEAFF.

The chain has TRBV7-2 and TRBJ2-1; TRBD2 might be the D (5 bases). The CDR3 extends over 14 amino acids. From germline, CDR1 is SGHTA and CDR2 FQGNSA. The V gene lost 5 bases and the J gene lost 8 bases, with 16 bases spanning the gap. The CDR3 nucleotides are TGTGCCAGCAGCAAACCCCCACTAGGATATGAGCAGTTCTTC. The encoded protein is CASSKPPLGYEQFF.

The chain couples TRBV28 to TRBJ1-6; 8 nucleotides align to TRBD1. The trim removed 4 bases at V and 8 bases at J, leaving 13 bases unmatched. CDR3 size: 17 residues. Germline V gene data show CDR1 as MDHEN and CDR2 as SYDVKM. CDR3 bases: TGTGCCAGCAGTTCTCCGGGACAGGAACCGACGGATTCACCCCTCCACTTT. The encoded protein is CASSSPGQEPTDSPLHF.

This clone was recorded a few times. The gene calls are TRBV27 and TRBJ1-4; D is ambiguous. Germline CDR1 reads MNHEY; CDR2 reads SMNVEV (reference sequence). With 4 bases removed from V and 2 bases from J, the gap between germline ends came to 8 bases. The CDR3 totals 14 residues. CDR3 DNA: TGTGCCAGCAGTTCCCCGTTTACTAATGAAAAACTGTTTTTT. Protein product: CASSSPFTNEKLFF.

The chain links TRBV11-2 to TRBJ1-2; 7 positions agree with TRBD1. CDR1 SGHAT and CDR2 FQNNGV come from the germline V gene. Trimming at V came to 3 bases and at J to 8 bases, leaving 3 bases not matched to a gene. This CDR3 has 12 amino acids. The CDR3 here is CASSFNRGGYTF. The DNA of the CDR3 is TGTGCCAGCAGCTTTAACAGGGGCGGCTACACCTTC.

V is TRBV5-4 and J is TRBJ2-7, with unresolved D. The CDR3 length is 13 residues. The V gene's germline CDR1 is SGHNT and CDR2 YYREEE (reference sequence). V was cut by 6 bases and J by 0 bases, with 10 bases left in between. CDR3 nucleotide sequence: TGTGCCAGCACCCCATCGGGCTCCTACGAGCAGTACTTC. Translation: CASTPSGSYEQYF.

The gene calls are TRBV4-1 and TRBJ1-6, with D uncertain. Trimming removed 4 bases from V and 10 bases from J, with 17 bases in between. CDR3 length: 15 residues. From germline, CDR1 is MGHRA and CDR2 YSYEKL. The CDR3 nucleotides read TGCGCCAGCAGCCCCTCAGGCGGGGTCCGATCACCCCTCCACTTT. It is translated as CASSPSGGVRSPLHF.

The rearrangement joins TRBV27 to TRBJ2-1, with D maybe TRBD1 (5 bases). This CDR3 has 11 residues. Germline lookup yields CDR1 MNHEY and CDR2 SMNVEV (reference sequence). V lost 7 bases and J 8 bases, leaving 9 bases between the germline ends. The CDR3 region is CASTGYDEQFF. CDR3 nucleotide sequence: TGTGCCAGCACAGGGTACGATGAGCAGTTCTTC.

J is TRBJ2-2 and V is TRBV27; TRBD1 is a possible D gene (5 bases). V lost 2 bases to trimming and J lost 7 bases, with 8 bases between them. The CDR3 covers 13 residues. The germline V gene encodes CDR1 MNHEY and CDR2 SMNVEV (reference sequence). In nucleotides, the CDR3 is TGTGCCAGCAGTTTAAAGGGGCACGGGGAGCTGTTTTTT. Protein product: CASSLKGHGELFF.

This clone was seen a few times. The chain carries TRBV4-1 and TRBJ1-1; 7 nucleotides match TRBD1. Trimming removed 4 bases from V and 5 bases from J; junction bases left unmatched: 13. This CDR3 contains 16 residues. The germline gives CDR1 MGHRA, CDR2 YSYEKL. The CDR3 DNA reads as TGCGCCAGCAGCCCAACGGACAGGCTTCCCGCAACTGAAGCTTTCTTT. This encodes CASSPTDRLPATEAFF.

V is TRBV9 and J is TRBJ2-2, with 12 bases aligning to TRBD2. With 4 bases clipped from V and 6 bases from J, the junction kept 4 bases outside the gene matches. The CDR3 length is 15 residues. Germline V gene sequence: CDR1 SGDLS, CDR2 YYNGEE. CDR3: CASSTTSGGPGELFF. The DNA of the CDR3 is TGTGCCAGCAGCACGACTAGCGGGGGTCCCGGGGAGCTGTTTTTT.

The chain links TRBV14 to TRBJ1-4; tentatively, D is TRBD1 (6 bases). The CDR3 is made up of 14 amino acids. CDR1 is SGHDN, CDR2 FVKESK, per germline. With 4 bases removed from V and 7 bases from J, the gap between germline ends came to 13 bases. CDR3 in amino acids: CASSRRGAGEKLFF. DNA of the CDR3: TGTGCCAGCAGCCGTCGGGGGGCGGGTGAAAAACTGTTTTTT.

The V gene is TRBV19, the J gene TRBJ2-7; 9 positions agree with TRBD1. The CDR3 consists of 15 residues. CDR1 and CDR2 (germline): LNHDA, SQIVND (reference sequence). V lost 5 bases to trimming and J lost 5 bases; unmatched junction nucleotides: 10. The CDR3 reads CASSSPGDREHEQYF. The CDR3 region has the DNA TGTGCCAGTAGTTCCCCTGGGGACAGGGAACACGAGCAGTACTTC.

This clone was observed a handful of times. This sequence joins TRBV2 and TRBJ2-1, with D uncertain. The CDR3 extends over 13 amino acids. Trimming cost V 3 bases and J 9 bases, with 12 bases left between them. Germline-derived CDR1 and CDR2 are SNHLY and FYNNEI. CDR3 residues: CASSDPNGGEQFF. In nucleotides, the CDR3 is TGTGCCAGCAGTGATCCCAATGGCGGTGAGCAGTTCTTC.

This clone was seen more than once but under ten times. The chain carries TRBV6-1 and TRBJ1-2, with D perhaps TRBD1 (5 bases). With 0 bases removed from V and 4 bases from J, the gap between germline ends came to 9 bases. The germline gives CDR1 MNHNS, CDR2 SASEGT. The length of the CDR3 is 14 residues. CDR3 residues: CASSEAGGVYGYTF. CDR3 nucleotide sequence: TGTGCCAGCAGTGAAGCAGGAGGGGTCTATGGCTACACCTTC.

The chain links TRBV13 to TRBJ2-3; TRBD2 matches 9 bases. The V gene's germline CDR1 is PRHDT and CDR2 FYEKMQ (reference sequence). The length of the CDR3 is 17 residues. V lost 2 bases and J lost 2; bases outside the gene matches: 8. CDR3 sequence reads: CASSLPLAGAITDTQYF. The DNA of the CDR3 is TGTGCCAGCAGCTTACCCTTAGCGGGGGCCATCACAGATACGCAGTATTTT.

V gene TRBV9 combines with J gene TRBJ1-6; 7 nucleotides agree with TRBD1. Trimming took 6 bases from V and 7 from J; bases not matched to a gene: 13. The CDR3 length is 16 residues. Germline V CDR1 and CDR2: SGDLS, YYNGEE. The CDR3 DNA is TGTGCCAGCATTCTCCCTACAGGGGACCCAAATTCACCCCTCCACTTT. Translating gives CASILPTGDPNSPLHF.

In the case of this clone: The sample has other DNA sequences that encode this CDR3 too. The rearrangement uses TRBV28 and TRBJ1-5, with D unclear. V lost 1 base and J 1 base, leaving 5 bases between the germline ends. This CDR3 comprises 14 residues. CDR1 is MDHEN and CDR2 is SYDVKM in the germline V gene. In nucleotides, the CDR3 is TGTGCCAGCAGTTTATCGGGGAGCAATCAGCCCCAGCATTTT. Translated: CASSLSGSNQPQHF.

CDR3 sequence (DNA): TGTGCCAGTAGTCCCCGCGGCAGGGCCTACGAGCAGTACTTC. Translation gives CASSPRGRAYEQYF. This chain uses TRBV19 with TRBJ2-7; weak D call: TRBD1 (5 bases). Trimming shortened V by 5 bases and J by 2 bases, and 13 bases separated the two germline ends. From germline, CDR1 is LNHDA and CDR2 SQIVND (reference sequence). The CDR3 extends over 14 amino acids.

This clone was counted a few times. The chain joins TRBV13 to TRBJ2-5, with D possibly being TRBD1 (6 bases). The CDR3 loop spans 16 amino acids. Trimming pared 1 base from V and 1 base from J, leaving 13 bases between. The V gene's germline CDR1 is PRHDT and CDR2 FYEKMQ (reference sequence). CDR3: CASSLDRAESQETQYF. DNA for the CDR3: TGTGCCAGCAGCTTAGACAGGGCGGAATCCCAAGAGACCCAGTACTTC.

The gene calls are TRBV28 and TRBJ1-4; D remains unclear. In germline, CDR1 is MDHEN, CDR2 SYDVKM. V was clipped by 3 bases and J by 6 bases, with 11 bases between them. The CDR3 is made up of 14 amino acids. The CDR3 nucleotides read TGTGCCAGCAGTTTCCCGCCCGGGGATGAAAAACTGTTTTTT. Its translation: CASSFPPGDEKLFF.

This clone was recorded a few times. The chain couples TRBV5-1 to TRBJ2-6, with D perhaps TRBD2 (6 bases). V was clipped by 5 bases and J by 2 bases, with 32 bases between them. This CDR3 has 22 amino acids. CDR1 and CDR2 from the germline V gene are SGHRS and YFSETQ. In DNA form, the CDR3 reads TGCGCCAGCAGGAGGCTGAGCCCCCCCGGAGGGATTGGCTCGGCTGGGGCCAACGTCCTGACTTTC. This gives the protein CASRRLSPPGGIGSAGANVLTF.

The chain combines TRBV27 with TRBJ2-1; 10 bases agree with TRBD2. Germline lookup yields CDR1 MNHEY and CDR2 SMNVEV (reference sequence). J lost 3 bases, V lost 8 bases, and 7 bases had no gene match. The CDR3 length is 15 residues. The CDR3 DNA reads TGTGCCAGCGTAAGGGAGCGGGGGGGCTACAATGAGCAGTTCTTC. Protein product: CASVRERGGYNEQFF.

This clone appeared a single time. The J gene is TRBJ2-3, the V gene TRBV7-2; unclear D gene. The V and J ends lost 2 bases and 0 bases respectively, with 6 bases between them. The CDR3 is 14 amino acids. Germline V CDR1 and CDR2: SGHTA, FQGNSA. The CDR3 here is CASSLSQSTDTQYF. DNA of the CDR3: TGTGCCAGCAGCTTATCCCAGAGCACAGATACGCAGTATTTT.

The chain recombines TRBV28 with TRBJ1-6, with 8 bases lining up with TRBD1. V shed 4 bases, J shed 7 bases, and the junction held 6 bases outside the gene matches. The germline CDR1 and CDR2 sequences are MDHEN and SYDVKM. This CDR3 has 15 residues. CDR3 residues: CASSSAGTGNSPLHF. Here the CDR3 DNA reads TGTGCCAGCAGTTCCGCCGGGACAGGAAATTCACCCCTCCACTTT.

The CDR3 spells CASSLVAWGTQETQYF. The CDR3, as DNA: TGCGCCAGCAGCTTGGTCGCGTGGGGGACTCAAGAGACCCAGTACTTC. The chain joins TRBV5-1 to TRBJ2-5; D possibly corresponds to TRBD2 (6 bases). CDR3 length: 16 amino acids. The V gene lost 0 bases and the J gene lost 2 bases, with 14 bases spanning the gap. The germline V gene encodes CDR1 SGHRS and CDR2 YFSETQ. Combining the CDR3 with reference TRBV5-1 and TRBJ2-5 gives the whole variable domain KAGVTQTPRYLIKTRGQQVTLSCSPISGHRSVSWYQQTPGQGLQFLFEYFSETQRNKGNFPGRFSGRQFSNSRSEMNVSTLELGDSALYLCASSLVAWGTQETQYFGPGTRLLVL.

The chain has TRBV10-3 and TRBJ1-4, with TRBD1 matching 8 bases. From germline, CDR1 is ENHRY and CDR2 SYGVKD. This CDR3 is 15 amino acids long. With 2 bases clipped from V and 8 bases from J, the junction kept 7 bases outside the gene matches. CDR3 sequence reads: CAISEGTGGLEKLFF. Here the CDR3 DNA reads TGTGCCATCAGTGAGGGTACAGGGGGGTTGGAAAAACTGTTTTTT.

The chain links TRBV6-1 to TRBJ1-3; 7 nucleotides line up with TRBD1. V trimming: 0 bases; J trimming: 8 bases; junction bases outside the gene matches: 4. CDR1 and CDR2 (germline): MNHNS, SASEGT. The CDR3 length is 14 residues. For the CDR3, the DNA is TGTGCCAGCAGTGAAGCTGGAGGGGGCTACACCATATATTTT. Its protein product is CASSEAGGGYTIYF.

This clone was counted a single time. The chain couples TRBV14 to TRBJ1-1, with D unresolved. The CDR3 loop spans 13 amino acids. Trimming cost V 0 bases and J 4 bases, with 6 bases left between them. CDR1 is SGHDN and CDR2 is FVKESK in the germline V gene. The CDR3 protein is CASSQDTVTEAFF. DNA of the CDR3: TGTGCCAGCAGCCAAGATACGGTCACTGAAGCTTTCTTT.